This T cell receptor (beta chain) was profiled in a study of identical twins. Study findings and constraints: A cross-sectional statistical analysis, not follow-up of the same donors, supported the conclusions.

This clonotype turned up a few times. Its antigen is as yet unknown. Germline lookup yields CDR1 SEHNR and CDR2 FQNEAQ (reference sequence). This CDR3 comprises 13 residues. V was pared by 5 bases and J by 8 bases, with 15 bases between. One entry per CDR3 protein, called by TCRdb with MiXCR from the 5' RACE reads. This sample yields 400,000 to 550,000 distinct CDR3 sequences, of which approximately 14% are seen a single time; more than 0.8% belongs to the top ten. This same sample was also taken into another study, of yellow fever vaccine responses in identical twins.

The chain carries TRBV7-9 and TRBJ1-2, with TRBD1 as a possible D gene (5 bases). The origin of this receptor is a woman aged 18-29 years in good health. What was sequenced was CD4+ T cells sorted from blood. The CDR3 DNA reads TGTGCCAGCAGCACACGGGACCGCCAAGGCTACACCTTC. Amino acids: CASSTRDRQGYTF.